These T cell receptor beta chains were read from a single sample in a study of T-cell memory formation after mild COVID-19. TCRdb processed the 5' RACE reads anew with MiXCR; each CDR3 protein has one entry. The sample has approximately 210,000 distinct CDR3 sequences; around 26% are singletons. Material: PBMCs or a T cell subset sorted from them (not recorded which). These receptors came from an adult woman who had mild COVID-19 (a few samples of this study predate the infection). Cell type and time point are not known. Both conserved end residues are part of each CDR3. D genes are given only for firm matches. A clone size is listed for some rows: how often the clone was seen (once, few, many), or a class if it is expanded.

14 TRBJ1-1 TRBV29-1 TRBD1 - CSVEKGAKDTEAFF TGCAGCGTTGAGAAGGGGGCAAAGGACACTGAAGCTTTCTTT
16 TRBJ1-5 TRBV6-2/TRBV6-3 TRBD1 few CASSYSGTGLNQPQHF TGTGCCAGCAGTTACTCCGGGACAGGCCTCAATCAGCCCCAGCATTTT
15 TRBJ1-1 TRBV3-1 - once CASSRFGAVGTEAFF TGTGCCAGCAGCCGATTCGGGGCGGTGGGGACTGAAGCTTTCTTT
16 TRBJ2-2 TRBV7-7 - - CASSLGGVPNTGELFF TGTGCCAGCAGCTTAGGAGGGGTTCCGAACACCGGGGAGCTGTTTTTT
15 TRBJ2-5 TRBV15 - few CATSSYGSLQETQYF TGTGCCACCAGCAGTTATGGGTCCCTTCAAGAGACCCAGTACTTC
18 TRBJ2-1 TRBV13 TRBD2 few CASSPHPGTSGGTHEQFF TGTGCCAGCAGCCCACACCCAGGGACTAGCGGGGGGACCCATGAGCAGTTCTTC
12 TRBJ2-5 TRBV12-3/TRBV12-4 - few CASSFPRETQYF TGTGCCAGCTCCTTCCCACGGGAGACCCAGTACTTC
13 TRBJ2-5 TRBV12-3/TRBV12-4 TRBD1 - CASRRRDRGPGYF TGTGCCAGCAGACGCCGGGACAGGGGGCCCGGGTACTTC
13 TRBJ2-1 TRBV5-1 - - CASSFIPEDEQFF TGCGCCAGCAGCTTTATACCGGAGGATGAGCAGTTCTTC
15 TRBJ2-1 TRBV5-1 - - CTSSLVEEGKNEQFF TGCACCAGCAGCTTGGTAGAGGAGGGGAAGAATGAGCAGTTCTTC
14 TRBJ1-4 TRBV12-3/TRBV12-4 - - CASSLEGNNEKLFF TGTGCCAGCAGTCTCGAGGGGAATAATGAAAAACTGTTTTTT
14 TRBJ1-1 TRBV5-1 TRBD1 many CASSSRQGGTEAFF TGCGCCAGCAGCTCGCGACAGGGAGGCACTGAAGCTTTCTTT
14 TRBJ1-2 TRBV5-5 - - CASSSYGSPGGYTF TGTGCCAGCAGCTCGTACGGGTCCCCCGGCGGCTACACCTTC
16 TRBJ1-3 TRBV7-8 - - CASSLIIRTEGNTIYF TGTGCCAGCAGCTTAATTATACGGACAGAGGGAAACACCATATATTTT
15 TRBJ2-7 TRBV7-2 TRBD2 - CASSVPTSGNREQYF TGTGCCAGCAGCGTCCCGACTAGCGGGAATAGGGAGCAGTACTTC
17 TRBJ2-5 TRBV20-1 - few CSAREFPLGLAGETQYF TGCAGTGCTAGGGAATTCCCTCTGGGATTAGCTGGGGAGACCCAGTACTTC
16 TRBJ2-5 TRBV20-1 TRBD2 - CSAKLLAGGFKETQYF TGCAGTGCTAAACTACTAGCGGGGGGGTTCAAAGAGACCCAGTACTTC
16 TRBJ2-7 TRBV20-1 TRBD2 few CSARAHDTGGIHEQYF TGCAGTGCTAGAGCCCACGATACGGGGGGTATCCACGAGCAGTACTTC
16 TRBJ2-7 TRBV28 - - CASSSPGHGVSYEQYF TGTGCCAGCAGTTCCCCAGGGCACGGGGTCTCCTACGAGCAGTACTTC
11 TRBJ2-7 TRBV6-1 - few CASSGWDEQYF TGTGCCAGCAGTGGCTGGGACGAGCAGTACTTC
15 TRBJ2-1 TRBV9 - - CASSPQAGGKDEQFF TGTGCCAGCAGCCCCCAGGCCGGCGGGAAGGATGAGCAGTTCTTC
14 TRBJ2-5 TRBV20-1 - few CSARAGQSQETQYF TGCAGTGCTAGAGCTGGACAGTCGCAAGAGACCCAGTACTTC
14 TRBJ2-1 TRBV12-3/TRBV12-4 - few CASSLIQTNNEQFF TGTGCCAGCAGCCTGATCCAAACCAACAATGAGCAGTTCTTC
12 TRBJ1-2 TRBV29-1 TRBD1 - CSVDRGQNSYTF TGCAGCGTTGACAGGGGGCAGAACTCCTACACCTTC
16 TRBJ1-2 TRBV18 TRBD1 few CASSGTGTAYTYGYTF TGTGCCAGCTCTGGAACCGGGACAGCTTATACCTATGGCTACACCTTC
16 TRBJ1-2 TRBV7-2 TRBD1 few CASSLGPGQGVIGYTF TGTGCCAGCAGCTTAGGGCCGGGACAGGGGGTTATAGGCTACACCTTC
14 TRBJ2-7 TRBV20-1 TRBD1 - CSAETGWEDYEQYF TGCAGTGCAGAGACAGGGTGGGAAGACTACGAGCAGTACTTC
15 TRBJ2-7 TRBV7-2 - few CASSLHTGFGYEQYF TGTGCCAGCAGCTTGCATACAGGGTTTGGCTACGAGCAGTACTTC
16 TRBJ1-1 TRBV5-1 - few CASSLARFTMNTEAFF TGCGCCAGCAGCTTGGCCAGATTTACAATGAACACTGAAGCTTTCTTT
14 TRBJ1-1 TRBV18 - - CASSPLGQNTEAFF TGTGCCAGCTCACCACTGGGACAGAACACTGAAGCTTTCTTT
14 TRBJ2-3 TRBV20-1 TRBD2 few CSASPGTSLNTQYF TGCAGTGCTAGTCCCGGGACTAGCCTAAATACGCAGTATTTT
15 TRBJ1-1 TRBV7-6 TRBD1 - CDSSLEQGVYTEAFF TGTGACAGCAGCTTAGAGCAGGGGGTTTACACTGAAGCTTTCTTT
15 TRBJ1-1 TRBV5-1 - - CASSLNGGIHTEAFF TGCGCCAGCAGCTTGAACGGCGGGATACACACTGAAGCTTTCTTT